This record covers a single T cell receptor (beta chain). What it binds is not known. This CDR3 contains 13 residues. Trimming at V came to 3 bases and at J to 7 bases, leaving 5 bases not matched to a gene. Looked up from germline, CDR1 is SGHDT and CDR2 is YYEEEE. Using immunoSEQ multiplex PCR, the repertoire was profiled, and TCRdb retains in-frame clones only, with some absent. Of some 60,000 clones in the sample, 91% were seen once. This record belongs to a study of OX40 agonist ivuxolimab in advanced cancers. Study summary: Three patients had partial responses: one hepatocellular carcinoma, two cutaneous melanoma.

Study-level results: Certain nonresponders additionally had low normalized T-cell clonal expansion.

Systemic immunosuppression or a history of autoimmune disease excluded patients. The clonotype comes from an adult with an advanced solid tumor such as melanoma, head and neck, liver or kidney cancer. Sequenced here: CD4+ or CD8+ T cells sorted from blood, sampled in a trial of the OX40 agonist ivuxolimab. The chain uses TRBV5-6 and TRBJ1-2; TRBD1 matches 8 bases. The CDR3 bases are TGTGCCAGCAGCTATGGACAGGGCTCTGGCTACACCTTC. Amino acid sequence: CASSYGQGSGYTF.